Listed below are T cell receptor beta chains from one sample, sequenced in a study of OX40 agonist ivuxolimab in advanced cancers. Assay used: immunoSEQ multiplex PCR; TCRdb lists only in-frame clones, some missing. The table records 70,000 or so clones, around 88% of them present only once. The source material was CD4+ or CD8+ T cells sorted from blood, sampled in a trial of the OX40 agonist ivuxolimab. The receptors shown here come from an adult with an advanced solid tumor such as melanoma, head and neck, liver or kidney cancer. Each CDR3 is given with its conserved first and last residue. D genes are given only for firm matches. The listing skips clone size in some rows; elsewhere it reads once, few, many or a size class.

v_gene: TRBV6-1; abundance: -; d_gene: TRBD2; j_gene: TRBJ2-7; CDR3aa: CASSEAVPGGPREQYF; CDR3nt: TGTGCCAGCAGTGAAGCTGTCCCGGGGGGGCCGCGCGAGCAGTACTTC
v_gene: TRBV5-1; abundance: -; d_gene: -; j_gene: TRBJ1-2; CDR3aa: CASSLGERGYTF; CDR3nt: TGCGCCAGCAGCTTGGGGGAGCGTGGCTACACCTTC
v_gene: TRBV27; abundance: -; d_gene: TRBD1; j_gene: TRBJ1-1; CDR3aa: CASSSTRTGGGTEAFF; CDR3nt: TGTGCCAGCAGTTCGACTCGGACAGGGGGAGGCACTGAAGCTTTCTTT
v_gene: TRBV6-5; abundance: -; d_gene: -; j_gene: TRBJ1-4; CDR3aa: CASSTRGEKLFF; CDR3nt: TGTGCCAGCAGCACCAGGGGTGAAAAACTGTTTTTT
v_gene: TRBV9; abundance: -; d_gene: -; j_gene: TRBJ2-2; CDR3aa: CASSVNLITGELFF; CDR3nt: TGTGCCAGCAGCGTAAATTTGATTACCGGGGAGCTGTTTTTT
v_gene: TRBV11-1; abundance: many; d_gene: -; j_gene: TRBJ2-1; CDR3aa: CASSFLAATYNEQFF; CDR3nt: TGTGCCAGCAGCTTTCTGGCAGCTACCTACAATGAGCAGTTCTTC
v_gene: TRBV7-8; abundance: -; d_gene: TRBD2; j_gene: TRBJ2-5; CDR3aa: CASSLMWGGGETQYF; CDR3nt: TGTGCCAGCAGCTTAATGTGGGGGGGTGGAGAGACCCAGTACTTC
v_gene: TRBV6-4; abundance: -; d_gene: TRBD2; j_gene: TRBJ2-2; CDR3aa: CASSPSGSFTGELFF; CDR3nt: TGTGCCAGCAGCCCTAGCGGGAGCTTCACCGGGGAGCTGTTTTTT
v_gene: TRBV5-1; abundance: -; d_gene: -; j_gene: TRBJ2-7; CDR3aa: CASRFGQGAEQYF; CDR3nt: TGCGCCAGCAGATTTGGGCAGGGAGCCGAGCAGTACTTC
v_gene: TRBV9; abundance: few; d_gene: -; j_gene: TRBJ2-5; CDR3aa: CASSVGRRPVGETQYF; CDR3nt: TGTGCCAGCAGCGTAGGACGTAGACCGGTTGGGGAGACCCAGTACTTC
v_gene: TRBV6-5; abundance: -; d_gene: -; j_gene: TRBJ2-7; CDR3aa: CASNEDRYSYEQYF; CDR3nt: TGTGCCAGCAATGAGGACCGTTACTCCTACGAGCAGTACTTC
v_gene: TRBV9; abundance: -; d_gene: -; j_gene: TRBJ1-5; CDR3aa: CASSVTGQNNQPQHF; CDR3nt: TGTGCCAGCAGCGTTACTGGACAGAACAATCAGCCCCAGCATTTT